This T cell receptor (beta chain) was captured in a study of cytomegalovirus exposure and HLA in healthy donors. For the study at large: The 666 first-cohort repertoires shared a platform with the 130 or so validation repertoires, as reported in a later analysis.

Notes on this clone: Antigen specificity is unknown.

With V trimmed by 5 bases and J by 6 bases, 8 bases remained unmatched. The germline CDR1 and CDR2 sequences are SGHNT and YENEEA. The CDR3 is 14 residues long. TCRdb keeps only in-frame clones here, not all; method: immunoSEQ multiplex PCR. The profile covers about 260,000 clones, with less than 95% appearing a single time and around 3.1% taken by the ten largest. Findings and limits, study-wide: Among TCR beta chains, those listed as cytomegalovirus-associated numbered some 160. Most TCR sequences showed up rarely, but some public TCRs showed up in many donors.

This receptor was identified in a woman aged 25 to 39 in good health and CMV-seronegative. Sample: PBMCs. The chain combines TRBV11-3 with TRBJ1-1; 8 bases line up with TRBD1. This CDR3 reads CASSATGESAEAFF. CDR3 nucleotides: TGTGCCAGCAGCGCGACAGGGGAGTCGGCTGAAGCTTTCTTT.